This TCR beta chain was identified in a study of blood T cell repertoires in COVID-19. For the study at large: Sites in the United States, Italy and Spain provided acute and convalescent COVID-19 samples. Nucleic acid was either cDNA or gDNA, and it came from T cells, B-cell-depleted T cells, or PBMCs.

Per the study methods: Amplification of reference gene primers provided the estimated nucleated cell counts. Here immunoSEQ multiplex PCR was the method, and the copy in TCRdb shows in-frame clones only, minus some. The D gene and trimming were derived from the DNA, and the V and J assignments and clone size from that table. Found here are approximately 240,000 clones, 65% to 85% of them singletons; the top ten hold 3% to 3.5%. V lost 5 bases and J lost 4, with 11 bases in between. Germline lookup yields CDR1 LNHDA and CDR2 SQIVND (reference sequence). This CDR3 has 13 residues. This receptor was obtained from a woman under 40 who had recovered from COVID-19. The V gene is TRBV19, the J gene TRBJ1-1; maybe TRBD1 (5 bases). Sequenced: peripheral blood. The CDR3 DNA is TGTGCCAGTAGTGCATCGGGGGGCACTGAAGCTTTCTTT. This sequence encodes CASSASGGTEAFF.